The 18 T cell receptor beta chains listed next were all sequenced from one sample in a study of T cells in Graves' hyperthyroidism and ophthalmopathy. What was amplified from RNA transcripts were TCR beta CDR3 regions. Carried out on the TCR CDR3, a first-round RT-PCR used the HTBI primer set. TCRdb fed the multiplex PCR reads into MiXCR, producing one record per CDR3 protein. The sample records 250,000 to 300,000 distinct CDR3 sequences, roughly 13% being singletons. The sample comprised blood. These TCRs come from a woman aged 40 to 50 with Graves' hyperthyroidism.

In DNA, the CDR3 is TGTGCCAGTAGTCCCCTAGCGGGAGACGGGGAGCAGTTCTTC. It is translated as CASSPLAGDGEQFF. The V gene is TRBV19, the J gene TRBJ2-1; 10 nucleotides line up with TRBD2. CDR3 length: 14 residues. Germline trimming cut 5 bases from V and 10 bases from J; bases unmatched to any gene: 8. Germline V gene sequence: CDR1 LNHDA, CDR2 SQIVND (reference sequence).

The sample holds many counts of this clonotype. The chain employs TRBV11-3 and TRBJ1-1; D unclear. Trimming pared 2 bases from V and 1 base from J, leaving 5 bases between. This CDR3 has 13 residues. The germline gives CDR1 SGHNT, CDR2 YENEEA. CDR3 bases: TGTGCCAGCAGCTTAACGAGGAACACTGAAGCTTTCTTT. Its translation: CASSLTRNTEAFF.

This clonotype has a handful of counts. The gene calls are TRBV6-1 and TRBJ2-3; a possible D gene is TRBD1 (5 bases). The CDR3 has 14 residues. CDR1 is MNHNS and CDR2 is SASEGT in the germline V gene. The CDR3 is CAIGAGQLTDTQYF. The CDR3 bases are TGTGCTATAGGGGCAGGCCAGCTCACAGATACGCAGTATTTT.

This clonotype was counted at least ten times. The chain links TRBV5-1 to TRBJ2-3, with D perhaps TRBD2 (6 bases). Trimming pared 4 bases from V and 2 bases from J, leaving 17 bases between. The CDR3 consists of 16 residues. In germline, CDR1 is SGHRS, CDR2 YFSETQ. Written as DNA, the CDR3 is TGCGCCAGCAGCCGGGGGATCGACTTTAACACAGATACGCAGTATTTT. Its protein product is CASSRGIDFNTDTQYF.

This clonotype was detected only a few times. The chain employs TRBV6-1 and TRBJ1-2, with 8 bases identical to TRBD1. There are 14 residues in the CDR3. From germline, CDR1 is MNHNS and CDR2 SASEGT. Trimming cost V 6 bases and J 8 bases; bases outside gene matches: 11. The CDR3 region is CASSPGQGRGGYTF. DNA of the CDR3: TGTGCCAGCAGCCCCGGACAGGGACGCGGCGGCTACACCTTC.

This clonotype has at least ten counts. The J gene is TRBJ2-7, the V gene TRBV28, with a possible D match to TRBD2 (5 bases). The CDR3 extends over 14 amino acids. Germline values: CDR1 MDHEN, CDR2 SYDVKM. The V and J ends lost 8 bases and 4 bases respectively, with 18 bases between them. CDR3 region: CASCESGRLYEQYF. The CDR3 coding sequence is TGTGCCAGCTGTGAGAGCGGTCGTTTATACGAGCAGTACTTC.

This chain joins TRBV27 and TRBJ2-7; 12 bases match TRBD2. After removal of 7 bases from V and 3 bases from J, the junction contained 7 bases not matched to a gene. Germline-derived CDR1 and CDR2 are MNHEY and SMNVEV (reference sequence). This CDR3 spans 15 amino acids. The CDR3 region is CASKLTSGSIYEQYF. The CDR3 nucleotides read TGTGCCAGCAAGCTGACTAGCGGGAGTATCTACGAGCAGTACTTC.

V gene TRBV10-1 combines with J gene TRBJ2-1; D may be TRBD1 (6 bases). Trimming removed 6 bases from V and 5 bases from J, with 14 bases in between. In germline, CDR1 is WNHNN, CDR2 SYGVQD (reference sequence). The CDR3 sequence is 14 residues long. CDR3 in amino acids: CASSDDRINNEQFF. The CDR3 nucleotides read TGCGCCAGCAGCGACGACAGGATTAACAATGAGCAGTTCTTC.

This clonotype was observed at least ten times. Here the CDR3 reads CASTLGESYEQYF. DNA of the CDR3: TGTGCCAGCACCCTAGGGGAATCCTACGAGCAGTACTTC. The chain links TRBV6-1 to TRBJ2-7, with D maybe TRBD1 (5 bases). Trimming removed 7 bases from V and 1 base from J, with 11 bases in between. The germline CDR1 and CDR2 sequences are MNHNS and SASEGT. CDR3 length: 13 residues.

At least ten counts were recorded for this clonotype. V gene TRBV12-3 or TRBV12-4 combines with J gene TRBJ2-7, with TRBD1 as a possible D gene (6 bases). Trimming stripped 0 bases from V and 4 bases from J, with 13 bases between. The CDR3 spans 15 residues. This CDR3 reads CASSLASGVRYEQYF. In nucleotides, the CDR3 is TGTGCCAGCAGTTTAGCATCAGGGGTTAGGTACGAGCAGTACTTC.

This clonotype came up a few times. The chain recombines TRBV7-9 with TRBJ1-2; 7 bases agree with TRBD1. CDR1 is SEHNR and CDR2 is FQNEAQ in the germline V gene (reference sequence). V dropped 7 bases and J dropped 8; count of bases not matched to a gene: 7. The CDR3 consists of 12 residues. The CDR3: CASTPGGGGYTF. DNA for the CDR3: TGTGCCAGCACCCCCGGAGGGGGCGGCTACACCTTC.

A few counts support this clonotype. J is TRBJ2-7 and V is TRBV20-1, with 7 bases that match TRBD2. J gave up 2 bases and V 3 bases, and 1 base lay outside the gene matches. Germline values: CDR1 DFQATT, CDR2 SNEGSKA (reference sequence). CDR3 length: 12 residues. In DNA, the CDR3 is TGCAGTGCTAGCCTAGCGGCCTACGAGCAGTACTTC. Translated, it gives CSASLAAYEQYF.

In this sample, this clonotype turned up many times. The chain has TRBV11-2 and TRBJ2-7; D call uncertain. V gave up 1 base and J gave up 0 bases, with 7 bases separating them. CDR1 SGHAT and CDR2 FQNNGV come from the germline V gene. The CDR3 loop spans 14 amino acids. Here the CDR3 DNA reads TGTGCCAGCAGCTTAGGTTGGGCCTCCTACGAGCAGTACTTC. It translates to CASSLGWASYEQYF.

This clonotype was picked up many times. A much bigger clone sits one base away, suggesting this may be a read error. The rearrangement links TRBV2 to TRBJ2-3; D gene ambiguous. CDR1 is SNHLY and CDR2 is FYNNEI in the germline V gene. Trimming took off 5 bases at V and 5 bases at J, with 8 bases between the two ends. This CDR3 is built from 12 residues. The CDR3 DNA is TGTGCCAGCAGTAAGTACGGAGATACGCAGTATTTT. Translation gives CASSKYGDTQYF.

This clonotype occurred many times. CDR3 protein: CASSPGTTYNEQFF. CDR3 coding DNA: TGCGCCAGCAGCCCGGGGACCACCTACAATGAGCAGTTCTTC. This chain joins TRBV5-1 and TRBJ2-1; D may match TRBD1 or TRBD2 (5 bases each). Germline values: CDR1 SGHRS, CDR2 YFSETQ. The CDR3 loop spans 14 amino acids. The V gene lost 4 bases and the J gene lost 2 bases, with 10 bases spanning the gap. Full variable domain (outside the CDR3, taken from reference TRBV5-1 and TRBJ2-1): KAGVTQTPRYLIKTRGQQVTLSCSPISGHRSVSWYQQTPGQGLQFLFEYFSETQRNKGNFPGRFSGRQFSNSRSEMNVSTLELGDSALYLCASSPGTTYNEQFFGPGTRLTVL.

The chain combines TRBV15 with TRBJ2-1; D is unresolved. The CDR3 consists of 11 residues. Germline CDR1 reads LNHNV; CDR2 reads YYDKDF (reference sequence). V was shortened by 4 bases and J by 10 bases, with 8 bases between the two germline ends. CDR3 in amino acids: CATSNSVEQFF. The CDR3 nucleotides read TGTGCCACCAGCAATAGTGTGGAGCAGTTCTTC.

This clonotype was observed a few times. The chain recombines TRBV5-4 with TRBJ1-2; D is uncertain. The V gene's germline CDR1 is SGHNT and CDR2 YYREEE (reference sequence). The CDR3 loop spans 12 amino acids. V gave up 7 bases and J gave up 4 bases, with 11 bases separating them. In DNA, the CDR3 is TGTGCCAGCCACCAGACCGGCTATGGCTACACCTTC. Residues: CASHQTGYGYTF.

This clonotype was seen repeatedly, ten times or more. The rearrangement links TRBV10-3 to TRBJ2-3; a weak D match, TRBD1 (6 bases). Germline V gene sequence: CDR1 ENHRY, CDR2 SYGVKD. This CDR3 spans 13 amino acids. Trimming cost V 8 bases and J 6 bases, with 15 bases left between them. The CDR3 sequence: CAIRAAGADTQYF. The CDR3 region has the DNA TGTGCCATCCGAGCGGCAGGGGCGGATACGCAGTATTTT.